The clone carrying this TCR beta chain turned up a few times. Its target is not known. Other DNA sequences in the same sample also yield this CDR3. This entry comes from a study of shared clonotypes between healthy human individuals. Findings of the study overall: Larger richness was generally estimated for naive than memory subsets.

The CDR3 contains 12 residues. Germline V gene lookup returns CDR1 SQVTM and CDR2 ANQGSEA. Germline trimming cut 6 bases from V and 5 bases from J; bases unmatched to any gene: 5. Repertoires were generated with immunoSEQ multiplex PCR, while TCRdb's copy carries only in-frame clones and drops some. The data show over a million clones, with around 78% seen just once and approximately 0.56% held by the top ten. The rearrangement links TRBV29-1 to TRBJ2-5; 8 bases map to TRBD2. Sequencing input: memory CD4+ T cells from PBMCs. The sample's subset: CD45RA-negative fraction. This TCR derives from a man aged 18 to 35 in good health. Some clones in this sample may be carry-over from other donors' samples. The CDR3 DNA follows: TGCAGCGTGTTAGCGGGAAGTGAGACCCAGTACTTC. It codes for CSVLAGSETQYF.